This is a list of T cell receptor beta chains from one sample in a study of breast tumors, draining lymph nodes, adjacent tissues. TCRdb ran MiXCR on the multiplex PCR reads and lists one entry per CDR3 protein. The table shows some 200,000 distinct CDR3 sequences, with 31% occurring only once. Sequencing was done on a sample of axillary lymph node tissue. The receptors stem from a female donor with breast cancer. Some clones in this sample may be carry-over from other donors' samples. CDR3s include the opening cysteine and the closing phenylalanine or tryptophan. A D gene is named only where the DNA matches it firmly. Part of the rows lack a size; the others show once, few, many or a class for expanded clones.

j_call | cdr3_length | d_call | clone_size | v_call | cdr3_nt | cdr3_aa
TRBJ2-5 | 14 | . | many | TRBV7-9 | TGTGCCAGCGGAAAAGGCGGTTTTTCGGAGACCCAGTACTTC | CASGKGGFSETQYF
TRBJ2-1 | 15 | TRBD2 | . | TRBV7-3 | TGTGCCAGCAGCCCCTACGCGGGGGGCTACAATGAGCAGTTCTTC | CASSPYAGGYNEQFF
TRBJ2-1 | 20 | TRBD1 | few | TRBV19 | TGTGCCAGTAGAAGAACGGACAGGGGCCTCTACCGGACTCAGCTCAATGAGCAGTTCTTC | CASRRTDRGLYRTQLNEQFF
TRBJ2-2 | 16 | . | many | TRBV19 | TGTGCCAGTAGTATAGGCTCACACGGGAACACCGGGGAGCTGTTTTTT | CASSIGSHGNTGELFF
TRBJ2-5 | 14 | . | many | TRBV11-2 | TGTGCCAGCAGCTTAGACCCAGCGCAAGAGACCCAGTACTTC | CASSLDPAQETQYF
TRBJ2-3 | 15 | TRBD2 | many | TRBV5-5 | TGTGCCAGCAGCCGGACTAGCGGAGCAACAGATACGCAGTATTTT | CASSRTSGATDTQYF
TRBJ1-5 | 15 | TRBD1 | . | TRBV20-1 | TGCAGTGCTAGGGGACAGGACAGGAGCAATCAGCCCCAGCATTTT | CSARGQDRSNQPQHF
TRBJ2-7 | 15 | TRBD2 | many | TRBV11-2 | TGTGCCAGCAGCTTAAGGCGGGAGGTGACCTACGAGCAGTACTTC | CASSLRREVTYEQYF
TRBJ1-6 | 15 | . | . | TRBV7-9 | TGTGCCAGCAGCTTAGTTTTGGGGGCGGATTCACCCCTCCACTTT | CASSLVLGADSPLHF
TRBJ2-7 | 15 | TRBD1 | many | TRBV14 | TGTGCCAGCAGCCGAGGGGGGACAGGACTCTACGAGCAGTACTTC | CASSRGGTGLYEQYF
TRBJ1-1 | 14 | . | . | TRBV5-1 | TGCGCCAGCAGCTCCGGATTCCCGAACACTGAAGCTTTCTTT | CASSSGFPNTEAFF
TRBJ2-5 | 15 | . | many | TRBV7-3 | TGTGCCAGCAGCTTAATAGCTGGGAACCAAGAGACCCAGTACTTC | CASSLIAGNQETQYF
TRBJ2-3 | 16 | . | . | TRBV20-1 | TGCAGTGCTAGAGTTGAAACAGGGTCAGCCTACAATGAGCAGTATTTT | CSARVETGSAYNEQYF
TRBJ2-7 | 13 | . | many | TRBV20-1 | TGCAGTGCTAGAGTCCGGGATGGACGCGAGCAGTACTTC | CSARVRDGREQYF
TRBJ1-6 | 15 | TRBD1 | many | TRBV7-2 | TGTGCCAGCAGCTCGACCGGGACAGGGCTTTCACCCCTCCACTTT | CASSSTGTGLSPLHF
TRBJ2-3 | 12 | . | many | TRBV7-2 | TGTGCCAGCAGCCCTATTACAAATACGCAGTATTTT | CASSPITNTQYF
TRBJ1-2 | 12 | TRBD1 | . | TRBV6-5 | TGTGCCGCTAGGGGGCAACACTATGGCTACACCTTC | CAARGQHYGYTF
TRBJ2-3 | 15 | TRBD2 | many | TRBV28 | TGTGCCAGCATCCATAGCGGGACTAGCACAGATACGCAGTATTTT | CASIHSGTSTDTQYF
TRBJ2-1 | 16 | TRBD2 | . | TRBV9 | TGTGCCAGCAGCGTAGAAGGTAGCGGGAGATACAATGAGCAGTTCTTC | CASSVEGSGRYNEQFF
TRBJ2-2 | 15 | TRBD2 | many | TRBV20-1 | TGCAGTGCTTGCCCCACTAGCGTGTTTACCGGGGAGCTGTTTTTT | CSACPTSVFTGELFF
TRBJ2-7 | 14 | . | medium-sized | TRBV30 | TGTGCCTGGAGACGAGACGGAGGCAGACACGAGCAGTACTTC | CAWRRDGGRHEQYF
TRBJ2-3 | 16 | TRBD1 | many | TRBV9 | TGTGCCAGCAGCGTAGCAGGGGGCGAAGGCACAGATACGCAGTATTTT | CASSVAGGEGTDTQYF
TRBJ2-7 | 16 | TRBD1 | many | TRBV4-3 | TGCGCCAGCAGCCAAGACGTCAGGACAGGGAGCTACGAGCAGTACTTC | CASSQDVRTGSYEQYF
TRBJ1-1 | 14 | . | . | TRBV7-2 | TGTGCCAGCAGCTTACAGCCAGGGCACACTGAAGCTTTCTTT | CASSLQPGHTEAFF
TRBJ1-2 | 13 | . | . | TRBV28 | TGTGCCAGCAGTTTAAAGGGATGGGCCGGCTACACCTTC | CASSLKGWAGYTF
TRBJ1-2 | 16 | . | many | TRBV19 | TGTGCCAGTAGTGGGGTTGGAGGGCCATTAAACTATGGCTACACCTTC | CASSGVGGPLNYGYTF
TRBJ1-2 | 15 | . | many | TRBV7-2 | TGTGCCAGCAGTTTCTTCCCCACATCTCAGGGTGGCTACACCTTC | CASSFFPTSQGGYTF
TRBJ2-1 | 16 | TRBD2 | many | TRBV4-3 | TGCGCCAGCAGCCAAGAGGGGACTAGCGGCCCGAATGAGCAGTTCTTC | CASSQEGTSGPNEQFF
TRBJ2-4 | 15 | . | few | TRBV6-6 | TGTGCCAGCAGCCCGGAGCAGGGAACCAAAAACATTCAGTACTTC | CASSPEQGTKNIQYF
TRBJ1-6 | 15 | TRBD1 | many | TRBV2 | TGTGCCAGCAGTGGGGTTGGACAGGGTAATTCACCCCTCCACTTT | CASSGVGQGNSPLHF
TRBJ1-1 | 13 | TRBD1 | . | TRBV5-6 | TGTGCCAGCAGCTTGGGGGGGACAGCTGAAGCTTTCTTT | CASSLGGTAEAFF
TRBJ1-6 | 19 | TRBD1 | . | TRBV19 | TGTGCCAGTAGTCGAGCGGGACAGACAGTCAGCTCCTATAATTCACCCCTCCACTTT | CASSRAGQTVSSYNSPLHF
TRBJ2-1 | 14 | TRBD2 | many | TRBV5-1 | TGCGCCAGCAGCCCCGGGACTAGCGTTGGTGAGCAGTTCTTC | CASSPGTSVGEQFF
TRBJ1-5 | 12 | TRBD1 | few | TRBV27 | TGTGCCAGCAAGACAGGGGGGGGGCCCCAGCATTTT | CASKTGGGPQHF
TRBJ2-1 | 13 | TRBD2 | many | TRBV29-1 | TGCAGCGCTAGCGGGAAGGGATGGGATGAGCAGTTCTTC | CSASGKGWDEQFF
TRBJ2-5 | 14 | . | many | TRBV7-2 | TGTGCCAGCAGCTTACTCACTAGTATTGAGACCCAGTACTTC | CASSLLTSIETQYF
TRBJ2-4 | 16 | . | . | TRBV20-1 | TGCAGTGCTAGAGATTGGGGGGGGGCAAACGGGGACATTCAGTACTTC | CSARDWGGANGDIQYF
TRBJ1-2 | 16 | TRBD1 | many | TRBV9 | TGTGCCAGCAGCGGTTTGCTAAGACAGGGGAGAGATGGCTACACCTTC | CASSGLLRQGRDGYTF
TRBJ2-3 | 15 | . | many | TRBV5-5 | TGTGCCAGCAGCTCGTTGGACAAAATCCCAGATACGCAGTATTTT | CASSSLDKIPDTQYF
TRBJ2-1 | 15 | TRBD1 | . | TRBV7-9 | TGTGCCAGCAGCTTAGCACAGGGGACCTACAATGAGCAGTTCTTC | CASSLAQGTYNEQFF
TRBJ1-2 | 21 | . | . | TRBV5-1 | TGCGCCAGCATCATTAGTGGGGCAGTGAGTCAGCCCGGGGCGAGGGACTATGGCTACACCTTC | CASIISGAVSQPGARDYGYTF
TRBJ1-6 | 13 | . | many | TRBV7-3 | TGTGCCAGCAGCTTAAACCTAGGATCACCCCTCCACTTT | CASSLNLGSPLHF
TRBJ1-2 | 13 | . | . | TRBV7-9 | TGTGCCAGCACCCGAACAGGGTACTCTGGCTACACCTTC | CASTRTGYSGYTF
TRBJ2-1 | 16 | . | . | TRBV25-1 | TGTGCCAGCAGTGAAAGTGCTCAGGACTTATACAATGAGCAGTTCTTC | CASSESAQDLYNEQFF
TRBJ2-5 | 16 | TRBD2 | many | TRBV10-3 | TGTGCCATCAGTGAGTCCGGGACTAGCGGGCTGGAGACCCAGTACTTC | CAISESGTSGLETQYF
TRBJ2-3 | 16 | TRBD2 | . | TRBV20-1 | TGCAGTGCTGACCCTTTCGGGACTAAGGGCACAGATACGCAGTATTTT | CSADPFGTKGTDTQYF
TRBJ2-5 | 14 | TRBD1 | . | TRBV5-1 | TGCGCCAGCAGCCTGAGACAGGGCCAAGACACCCAGTACTTC | CASSLRQGQDTQYF
TRBJ1-1 | 16 | TRBD1 | . | TRBV20-1 | TGCAGTGCTTCCGCGACAGGGTGGGTGGCTAACACTGAAGCTTTCTTT | CSASATGWVANTEAFF
TRBJ1-4 | 13 | . | many | TRBV7-9 | TGTGCCAGCAGCTTAGAGTTAGGAGAAAAACTGTTTTTT | CASSLELGEKLFF
TRBJ2-5 | 15 | . | many | TRBV2 | TGTGCCAGCAGTGATCCAGGGGGGGCCAAAGAGACCCAGTACTTC | CASSDPGGAKETQYF
TRBJ2-7 | 15 | . | many | TRBV4-1 | TGCGCCAGCAGCCAAGATCAGGCAATTTCCTACGAGCAGTACTTC | CASSQDQAISYEQYF
TRBJ2-3 | 12 | . | many | TRBV15 | TGTGCCACCCAGGGCGGCACAGATACGCAGTATTTT | CATQGGTDTQYF
TRBJ2-2 | 15 | . | many | TRBV29-1 | TGCAGCGTTGAAGGGGGTCGGAGGGGCACCGGGGAGCTGTTTTTT | CSVEGGRRGTGELFF
TRBJ1-3 | 18 | . | many | TRBV10-2 | TGCGCCAGCAGACTAAAGGGACCCTCCGGTTCCTCTGGAAACACCATATATTTT | CASRLKGPSGSSGNTIYF
TRBJ2-1 | 12 | . | many | TRBV7-8 | TGTGCCAGCAGCACCCAGAGGAATGAGCAGTTCTTC | CASSTQRNEQFF
TRBJ2-1 | 13 | TRBD2 | many | TRBV11-2 | TGTGCCAGCAGCTTAGAGACTAGCGGGGTCCAGTTCTTC | CASSLETSGVQFF
TRBJ1-1 | 15 | . | once | TRBV6-2/TRBV6-3 | TGTGCCAGCAGTTACTTTGAATCCGAGAACACTGAAGCTTTCTTT | CASSYFESENTEAFF
TRBJ1-1 | 14 | . | . | TRBV20-1 | TGCAGTGCTAAGGGGGGGGGGATGAACACTGAAGCTTTCTTT | CSAKGGGMNTEAFF
TRBJ2-2 | 13 | . | few | TRBV29-1 | TGCAGCGTTGATCAGGGCAACACCGGGGAGCTGTTTTTT | CSVDQGNTGELFF